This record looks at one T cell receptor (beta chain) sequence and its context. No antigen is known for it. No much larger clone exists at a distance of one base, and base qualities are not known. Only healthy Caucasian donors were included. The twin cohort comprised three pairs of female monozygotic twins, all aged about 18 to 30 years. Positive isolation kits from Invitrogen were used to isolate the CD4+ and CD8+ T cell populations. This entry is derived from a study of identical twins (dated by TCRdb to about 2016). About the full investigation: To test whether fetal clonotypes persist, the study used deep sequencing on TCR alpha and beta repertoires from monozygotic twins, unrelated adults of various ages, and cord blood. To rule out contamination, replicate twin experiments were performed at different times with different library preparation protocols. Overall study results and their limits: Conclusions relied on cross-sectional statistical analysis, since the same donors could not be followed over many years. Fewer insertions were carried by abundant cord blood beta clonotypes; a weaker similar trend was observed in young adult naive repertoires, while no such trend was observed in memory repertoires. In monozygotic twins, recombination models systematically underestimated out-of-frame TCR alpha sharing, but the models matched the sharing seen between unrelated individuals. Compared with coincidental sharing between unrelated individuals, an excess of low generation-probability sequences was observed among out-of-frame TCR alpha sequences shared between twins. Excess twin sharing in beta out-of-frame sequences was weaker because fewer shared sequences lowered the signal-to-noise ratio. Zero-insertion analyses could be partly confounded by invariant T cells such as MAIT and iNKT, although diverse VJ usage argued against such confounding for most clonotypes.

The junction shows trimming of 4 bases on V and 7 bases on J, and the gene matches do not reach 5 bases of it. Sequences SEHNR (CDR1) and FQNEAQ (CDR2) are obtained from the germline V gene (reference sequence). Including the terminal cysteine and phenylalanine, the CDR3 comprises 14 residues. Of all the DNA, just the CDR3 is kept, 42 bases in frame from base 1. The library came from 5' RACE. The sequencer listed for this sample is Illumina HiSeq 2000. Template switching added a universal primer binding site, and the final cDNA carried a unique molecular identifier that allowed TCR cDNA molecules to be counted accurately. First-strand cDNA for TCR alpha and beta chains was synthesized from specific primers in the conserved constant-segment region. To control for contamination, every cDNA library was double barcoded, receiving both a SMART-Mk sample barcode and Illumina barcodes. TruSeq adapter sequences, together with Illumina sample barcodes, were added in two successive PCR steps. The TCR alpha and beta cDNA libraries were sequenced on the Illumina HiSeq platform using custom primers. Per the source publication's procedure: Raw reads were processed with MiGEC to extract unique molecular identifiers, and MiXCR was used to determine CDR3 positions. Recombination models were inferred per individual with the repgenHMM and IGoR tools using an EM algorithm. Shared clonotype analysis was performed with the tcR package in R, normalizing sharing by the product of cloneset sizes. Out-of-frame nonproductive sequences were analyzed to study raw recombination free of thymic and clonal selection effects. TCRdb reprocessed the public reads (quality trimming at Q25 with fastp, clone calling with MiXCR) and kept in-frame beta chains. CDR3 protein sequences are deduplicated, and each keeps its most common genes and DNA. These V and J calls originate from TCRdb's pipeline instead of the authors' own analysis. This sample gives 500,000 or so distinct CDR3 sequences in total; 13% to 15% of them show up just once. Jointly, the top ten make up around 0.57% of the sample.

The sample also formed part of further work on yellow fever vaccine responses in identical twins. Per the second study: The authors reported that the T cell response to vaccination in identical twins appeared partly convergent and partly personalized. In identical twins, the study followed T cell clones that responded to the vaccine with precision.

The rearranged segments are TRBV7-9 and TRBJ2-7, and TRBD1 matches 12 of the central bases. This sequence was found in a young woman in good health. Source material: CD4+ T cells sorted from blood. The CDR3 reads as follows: CASSSGTGGREQYF. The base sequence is TGTGCCAGCAGCTCCGGGACAGGGGGCCGGGAGCAGTACTTC.